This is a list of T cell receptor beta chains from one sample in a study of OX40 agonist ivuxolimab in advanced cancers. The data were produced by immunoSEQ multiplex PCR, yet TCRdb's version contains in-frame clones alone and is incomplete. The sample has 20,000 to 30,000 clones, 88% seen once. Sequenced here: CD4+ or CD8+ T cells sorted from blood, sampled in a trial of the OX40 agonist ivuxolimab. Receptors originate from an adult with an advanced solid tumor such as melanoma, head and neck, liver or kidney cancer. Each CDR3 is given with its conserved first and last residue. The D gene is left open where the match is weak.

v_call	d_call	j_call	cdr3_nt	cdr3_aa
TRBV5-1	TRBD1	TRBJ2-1	TGCGCCAGCAGCACGACAGGGGGCGTCGGTAATGAGCAGTTCTTC	CASSTTGGVGNEQFF
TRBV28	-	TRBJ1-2	TGTGCCAGCAGTCCCACAGGTTTGGGCTACACCTTC	CASSPTGLGYTF
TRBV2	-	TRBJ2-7	TGTGCCAGGGGGGCCTCCTACGAGCAGTACTTC	CARGASYEQYF
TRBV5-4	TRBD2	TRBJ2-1	TGTGCCAGCAGCTTGGCCGGCGGGGGGGCAATAGATGAGCAGTTCTTC	CASSLAGGGAIDEQFF
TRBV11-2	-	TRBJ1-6	TGTGCCAGCAGCTTATCCGGGGGGCTAGGGGGATCACCCCTCCACTTT	CASSLSGGLGGSPLHF
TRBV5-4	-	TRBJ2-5	TGTGCCAGCAGCTTTGGGGACCAAGAGACCCAGTACTTC	CASSFGDQETQYF
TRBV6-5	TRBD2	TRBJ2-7	TGTGCCAGCAGTTACTCGACTAGCGGGAGCGGCGAGCAGTACTTC	CASSYSTSGSGEQYF
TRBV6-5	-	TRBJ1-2	TGTGCCAGCAGTCAAGGCTACACCTTC	CASSQGYTF
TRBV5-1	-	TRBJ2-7	TGCGCCACTCTCCTCTACGAGCAGTACTTC	CATLLYEQYF
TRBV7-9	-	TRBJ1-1	TGTGCCAGCAGCCTAGGGTGGGGGGCGTCGGACACTGAAGCTTTCTTT	CASSLGWGASDTEAFF
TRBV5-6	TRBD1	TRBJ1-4	TGTGCCAGCAGCTCCCCGGGACAGGGGGCTGAAAAACTGTTTTTT	CASSSPGQGAEKLFF